What follows describes a single T cell receptor (beta chain). The authors' processing: Reference gene primer amplification gave nucleated cell count estimates. The protocol was immunoSEQ multiplex PCR, while the TCRdb copy is restricted to in-frame clones and leaves out a portion. The V and J calls and clone size are taken from that table; D and trimming were inferred from the DNA. The table shows around 36,000 clones, with 83% occurring only once. V was pared by 4 bases and J by 8 bases, with 6 bases of the junction left unmatched. This CDR3 has 15 amino acids. CDR1 is KGHDR and CDR2 is SFDVKD in the germline V gene. This sample was taken from a study of blood T cell repertoires in COVID-19. On the study more broadly: Samples of COVID-19 (acute and convalescent) were obtained from the United States, Italy and Spain. PBMCs, B-cell-depleted T cells, or T cells provided the cDNA or gDNA that made up the material.

The V gene is TRBV24-1, the J gene TRBJ2-1; 11 bases agree with TRBD2. The receptor was derived from a man aged 45-65 years with acute or convalescent COVID-19. The source material was peripheral blood. The CDR3 nucleotides are TGTGCCACCAGTGAACTAGCGGGAGAGGTCGATGAGCAGTTCTTC. Protein: CATSELAGEVDEQFF.